The T cell receptor beta chain described here comes from a study of T-cell reconstitution after alpha-beta-depleted transplantation in children. V gave up 7 bases and J gave up 5 bases, with 12 bases separating them. The CDR3 totals 14 residues. Using unique molecular identifiers, the investigators prepared the TCRbeta library. One entry per CDR3 protein results from TCRdb running MiXCR on the PCR reads. Counted here are over 200,000 distinct CDR3 sequences, roughly a tenth occurring once; the ten biggest clones make up roughly 6.2%. The sequence came from a human donor who donated a stem cell graft to a child with acute lymphoblastic leukemia. Sequencing was performed on PBMCs from the stem cell graft donor, taken from the stem cell graft. The V call is TRBV12-3 or TRBV12-4, the J call TRBJ1-6; the D gene is possibly TRBD1 (5 bases). As DNA, the CDR3 is TGTGCCAGCACCGACGCAGGGAATAATTCACCCCTCCACTTT. This sequence encodes CASTDAGNNSPLHF.